A selection of T cell receptor beta chains follows, all from one sample in a study of T cell repertoires in cytomegalovirus infection. TCRdb re-called the reads through MiXCR, storing one row per CDR3 protein. The table has around 250,000 distinct CDR3 sequences, about 15% seen once. Sequencing was carried out using CD8+ T cells from PBMCs. Source of these receptors: a human donor in good health (CMV status not recorded). Some clones in this sample may be carry-over from other donors' samples. The CDR3 runs from the conserved cysteine through the conserved F or W. The D gene is left open where the match is weak. For some rows the clone size is stated as once, few or many, or as a class when expanded; others skip it.

- | TRBJ1-1 | few | 13 | TRBV28 | TGTGCCAGCAGCACGGTGGCGAACACTGAAGCTTTCTTT | CASSTVANTEAFF
- | TRBJ2-1 | - | 16 | TRBV27 | TGTGCCAGCAGTTTATCGGGGGCGAGCTCCTACAATGAGCAGTTCTTC | CASSLSGASSYNEQFF
TRBD1 | TRBJ2-1 | once | 14 | TRBV5-1 | TGCGCCAGCAGCTTCCGGACAGGGGGCAACGAGCAGTTCTTC | CASSFRTGGNEQFF
TRBD1 | TRBJ2-1 | many | 15 | TRBV7-9 | TGTGCCAGCACAAACTCCGGGACAGGGGCCAATGAGCAGTTCTTC | CASTNSGTGANEQFF
- | TRBJ1-4 | many | 14 | TRBV7-9 | TGTGCCAGCTCCAAGGCAGGGATTAATGAAAAACTGTTTTTT | CASSKAGINEKLFF
- | TRBJ2-7 | few | 16 | TRBV7-9 | TGTGCCAGCAGCTTAGTAGGGGGAGAAGAAACCTACGAGCAGTACTTC | CASSLVGGEETYEQYF
- | TRBJ1-1 | few | 16 | TRBV5-6 | TGTGCCAGCAGCTTGGCCCTAGAGTTGGGGCACACTGAAGCTTTCTTT | CASSLALELGHTEAFF
- | TRBJ2-3 | - | 15 | TRBV12-3/TRBV12-4 | TGTGCCAGCAGTTTACCCAGGGGGGCTAAAGATACGCAGTATTTT | CASSLPRGAKDTQYF
TRBD1 | TRBJ1-1 | - | 16 | TRBV15 | TGTGCCACCAGCAGCCGGGACAGGGGGACAAACACTGAAGCTTTCTTT | CATSSRDRGTNTEAFF
- | TRBJ1-4 | many | 14 | TRBV12-3/TRBV12-4 | TGTGCCAGCAGTTTAGCGCTGAGTAATGAAAAACTGTTTTTT | CASSLALSNEKLFF
- | TRBJ2-1 | few | 15 | TRBV15 | TGTGCCACCAGCACTCGGGGGGCGGCCTACAATGAGCAGTTCTTC | CATSTRGAAYNEQFF
TRBD2 | TRBJ2-3 | many | 15 | TRBV7-2 | TGTGCCAGCAGCGAAACTAGCGGGGGACTGGATACGCAGTATTTT | CASSETSGGLDTQYF
- | TRBJ1-5 | - | 13 | TRBV4-2 | TGTGCCAGCAGCCAAGATCTGGATCAGCACCAGCATTTT | CASSQDLDQHQHF
TRBD2 | TRBJ2-3 | many | 16 | TRBV7-8 | TGTGCCAGCAGCTTAGGAGCGGGGGTGGTGACAGATACGCAGTATTTT | CASSLGAGVVTDTQYF
- | TRBJ2-3 | - | 15 | TRBV14 | TGTGCCAGCAGCCAAGGCGACAGTTACCCAGATACGCAGTATTTT | CASSQGDSYPDTQYF